These 13 T cell receptor beta chains came from one sample sequenced in a study of blood T cell repertoires in COVID-19 (dated by TCRdb to about 2020). Library preparation employed the immunoSEQ multiplex PCR assay. In TCRdb, the immuneACCESS table is reduced to in-frame sequences with V and J assigned. These tables do not hold every clone; where another copy was compared, an unresolved V gene accounts for under half, and the others remain unexplained. Counted in this sample were almost 400,000 clones; around 87% of them appeared once. Jointly, the top ten make up about 2.3% of the sample. The sample taken for sequencing was peripheral blood. The source of these receptors is a woman aged 55-70 years with COVID-19, enrolled during active disease.

This clone was recorded a few times. This chain connects TRBV6-6 to TRBJ1-3; TRBD1 might be the D (6 bases). Trimming removed 0 bases from V and 4 bases from J, with 10 bases in between. The CDR3 has 15 residues. Germline V gives CDR1 MNHNY, CDR2 SVGAGI (reference sequence). For the CDR3, the DNA is TGTGCCAGCAGTTACTCTACAGGGCGCGGAAACACCATATATTTT. Its translation is CASSYSTGRGNTIYF.

Concerning this clone: Mismatch with germline at one junction end may stem from a read error. The chain recombines TRBV7-7 with TRBJ2-7; D not certain. The length of the CDR3 is 12 residues. Per germline, CDR1 SSHAT and CDR2 FNYEAQ (reference sequence). In nucleotides, the CDR3 is TGTGCTAGCAGCCCTAGTGGATACGAGCAGTACTTC. Encoded protein: CASSPSGYEQYF.

The chain recombines TRBV14 with TRBJ2-2; D is perhaps TRBD1 (5 bases). The CDR3 is 17 residues long. Germline values: CDR1 SGHDN, CDR2 FVKESK. With 1 base removed from V and 2 bases from J, the gap between germline ends came to 14 bases. The CDR3 DNA reads TGTGCCAGCAGCCAAGTATCAGGGAACCTTAACACCGGGGAGCTGTTTTTT. Translating gives CASSQVSGNLNTGELFF. Looking up the rest from reference TRBV14 and TRBJ2-2 gives the full variable domain: EAGVTQFPSHSVIEKGQTVTLRCDPISGHDNLYWYRRVMGKEIKFLLHFVKESKQDESGMPNNRFLAERTGGTYSTLKVQPAELEDSGVYFCASSQVSGNLNTGELFFGEGSRLTVL.

This clone has more than one count but fewer than ten. This sequence joins TRBV15 and TRBJ2-7, with TRBD1 as a possible D gene (6 bases). The CDR3 is made up of 15 amino acids. V shed 0 bases and J shed 4 bases, with 13 bases lying between them. Germline V CDR1 and CDR2: LNHNV, YYDKDF (reference sequence). The CDR3 DNA is TGTGCCACCAGCAGAGAACAGGGATCAGCTTACGAGCAGTACTTC. It encodes CATSREQGSAYEQYF.

This chain joins TRBV21-1 and TRBJ1-1; the table's D call TRBD1 went unverified against the DNA. TRBV21-1 is labeled a pseudogene. The CDR3 is 11 amino acids. The CDR3 DNA is TGTGCCAGCAGCCGACAGGGGATAACTTTCTTT. It encodes CASSRQGITFF.

The chain uses TRBV7-7 and TRBJ2-5, with 11 bases fitting TRBD2. J lost 3 bases, V lost 3 bases, and 6 bases had no gene match. Germline CDR1 is SSHAT and CDR2 is FNYEAQ (reference sequence). The CDR3 covers 16 residues. This chain's CDR3 is CASSLGLADLEETQYF. As DNA, the CDR3 is TGTGCCAGCAGCTTGGGACTAGCGGATCTCGAAGAGACCCAGTACTTC. Full variable domain (outside the CDR3, taken from reference TRBV7-7 and TRBJ2-5): GAGVSQSPRYKVTKRGQDVTLRCDPISSHATLYWYQQALGQGPEFLTYFNYEAQPDKSGLPSDRFSAERPEGSISTLTIQRTEQRDSAMYRCASSLGLADLEETQYFGPGTRLLVL.

This clone is a singleton in its sample. This chain links TRBV10-1 with TRBJ2-3; no definite D call. CDR1 and CDR2 (germline): WNHNN, SYGVQD (reference sequence). The CDR3 covers 14 residues. Between the trimmed V and J ends, which lost 2 bases and 0 bases, there was a span of 6 bases. The CDR3 DNA reads TGCGCCAGCAGTGAGGCCTACAGCACAGATACGCAGTATTTT. Translated: CASSEAYSTDTQYF.

The chain recombines TRBV6-5 with TRBJ1-2, with D possibly TRBD1 on 5 matching bases. Germline V CDR1 and CDR2: MNHEY, SVGAGI. The CDR3 runs to 11 residues. V was shortened by 4 bases and J by 8 bases, with 8 bases between the two germline ends. The CDR3 DNA reads TGTGCCAGCAGTTCGGGACTAGGCTACACCTTC. Encoded protein: CASSSGLGYTF.

The chain joins TRBV6-6 to TRBJ1-3; no firm D call. The CDR3 has 16 residues. V was clipped by 7 bases and J by 0 bases, with 16 bases between them. Germline V gene data show CDR1 as MNHNY and CDR2 as SVGAGI (reference sequence). The DNA for the CDR3 is TGTGCCAGCACCAATCCTATTAGCCTCTCTGGAAACACCATATATTTT. Protein sequence: CASTNPISLSGNTIYF.

This clone was detected only a few times. The V gene is TRBV27, the J gene TRBJ1-6, with D tentatively TRBD1 (6 bases). The CDR3 loop spans 13 amino acids. Germline values: CDR1 MNHEY, CDR2 SMNVEV (reference sequence). Trimming pared 9 bases from V and 10 bases from J, leaving 16 bases between. The CDR3 nucleotides read TGTGCCAGTTCCGGGACAACGGGATCACCCCTCCACTTT. This encodes CASSGTTGSPLHF.

This chain joins TRBV3-1 (or the pseudogene TRBV3-2) and TRBJ1-1; D remains unclear. The germline CDR1 and CDR2 sequences are LGHDT and YNNKEL (reference sequence). This CDR3 spans 13 amino acids. V lost 1 base and J 7 bases, leaving 10 bases between the germline ends. For the CDR3, the DNA is TGTGCCAGCAGCCAAGGACGGAGCGGTGAAGCTTTCTTT. Translating gives CASSQGRSGEAFF.

The chain is built from TRBV5-4 and TRBJ2-7; perhaps TRBD1 as D (5 bases). The V end lost 2 bases, the J end lost 7 bases, and 16 bases lay between the germline ends. Per germline, CDR1 SGHNT and CDR2 YYREEE (reference sequence). The CDR3 is 14 amino acids. The CDR3 here is CASSLRGSSLEQYF. CDR3 DNA: TGTGCCAGCAGCTTAAGGGGAAGTAGTTTGGAGCAGTACTTC. The whole variable domain, filled in from reference TRBV5-4 and TRBJ2-7, reads ETGVTQSPTHLIKTRGQQVTLRCSSQSGHNTVSWYQQALGQGPQFIFQYYREEENGRGNFPPRFSGLQFPNYSSELNVNALELDDSALYLCASSLRGSSLEQYFGPGTRLTVT.

This chain uses TRBV7-9 with TRBJ1-1, with a possible D match to TRBD1 (6 bases). The CDR3 has 15 residues. Between the trimmed V and J ends, which lost 0 bases and 4 bases, there was a span of 12 bases. Looked up from germline, CDR1 is SEHNR and CDR2 is FQNEAQ (reference sequence). The CDR3 is CASSLAGGAGTEAFF. CDR3 DNA: TGTGCCAGCAGCTTAGCAGGGGGGGCCGGCACTGAAGCTTTCTTT.